This is a list of T cell receptor beta chains from one sample in a study of blood T cell repertoires in COVID-19. The table came from immunoSEQ multiplex PCR; TCRdb's copy has only in-frame clones and leaves some out. The sample yields 400,000 or so clones, approximately 89% seen once. The sequencing input was peripheral blood. The receptors come from a woman aged 40-49 years with COVID-19, enrolled during active disease. Both conserved end residues are part of each CDR3. The D gene is left open where the match is weak. The listing skips clone size in some rows; elsewhere it reads once, few, many or a size class.

j_gene	abundance	d_gene	v_gene	CDR3nt	CDR3aa
TRBJ2-2	.	.	TRBV7-3	TGTGCCAGCAGCCCCCGGGGGGCAGGCACCGGGGAGCTGTTTTTT	CASSPRGAGTGELFF
TRBJ2-2	.	TRBD1	TRBV6-6	TGTGCCAGCAGTTACCCCACAGGGGCCACCGGGGAGCTGTTTTTT	CASSYPTGATGELFF
TRBJ1-6	.	.	TRBV7-3	TGTGCCAGCAGCTTAACGCACACTAATTCACCCCTCCACTTT	CASSLTHTNSPLHF
TRBJ1-4	.	TRBD1	TRBV5-1	TGCGCCAGCAGCTCCCAGACAGGGGGAGGAGAAAAACTGTTTTTT	CASSSQTGGGEKLFF
TRBJ1-5	few	.	TRBV5-4	TGTGCCAGCAGCTCAGGGGGCAATCAGCCCCAGCATTTT	CASSSGGNQPQHF
TRBJ1-5	.	.	TRBV19	TGTGCCAGTAGTAGGGGACATGGGAGCAATCAGCCCCAGCATTTT	CASSRGHGSNQPQHF
TRBJ1-2	few	.	TRBV27	TGTGCCAGCAGTTTAAGGTCAGGGGCTAACTATGGCTACACCTTC	CASSLRSGANYGYTF
TRBJ1-5	once	.	TRBV7-2	TGTGCCAGCAGCTTATTTACCCCCCCCACTAAAGATCAGCCCCAGCATTTT	CASSLFTPPTKDQPQHF
TRBJ1-2	.	.	TRBV5-1	TGCGCCAGCAGCTTACTAACCGCAAGTGCCCCTTATGGCTACACCTTC	CASSLLTASAPYGYTF
TRBJ2-7	.	.	TRBV14	TGTGCCAGCAGCCAAGATGGACTAACCTTCTCCTACGAGCAGTACTTC	CASSQDGLTFSYEQYF
TRBJ1-2	.	.	TRBV9	TGTGCCAGCAGCGTCTCAACAGGGTTTAACTATGGCTACACCTTC	CASSVSTGFNYGYTF
TRBJ2-7	once	.	TRBV9	TGTGCCAGCAGCGTCACGGGGGTTATGGGGGAGCAGTACTTC	CASSVTGVMGEQYF
TRBJ2-5	.	TRBD2	TRBV7-3	TGTGCCAGCAGCTTAGCGGGGGGTGCAGAGACCCAGTACTTC	CASSLAGGAETQYF
TRBJ1-2	.	.	TRBV28	TGTGCCAGCGGGCCGGGAGGCAGACATAACTATGGCTACACCTTC	CASGPGGRHNYGYTF
TRBJ1-1	.	.	TRBV7-2	TGTGCCAGCAGACAAAACGGCGGCGCGGGAAAGGAAGCTTTCTTT	CASRQNGGAGKEAFF
TRBJ2-3	.	.	TRBV12-5	TGTGCTAGTGAATACAGTGGCACAGATACGCAGTATTTT	CASEYSGTDTQYF
TRBJ1-1	few	.	TRBV7-2	TGTGCCAGCTCACAGGGCCGGAACACTGAAGCTTTCTTT	CASSQGRNTEAFF
TRBJ1-5	.	.	TRBV4-2	TGTGCCAGCAGCCAAGATGTTACAGGCTATAGCAATCAGCCCCAGCATTTT	CASSQDVTGYSNQPQHF
TRBJ1-2	.	.	TRBV5-1	TGCGCCAGCAGCCGGGGAGGAGGAGGCTACACCTTC	CASSRGGGGYTF
TRBJ1-5	.	.	TRBV28	TGTGCCAGCAGCTCAGGGTACAATCAGCCCCAGCATTTT	CASSSGYNQPQHF
TRBJ1-6	.	.	TRBV28	TGTGCCAGCAGTTTCGTCGGGAGCTCCTATAATTCACCCCTCCACTTT	CASSFVGSSYNSPLHF
TRBJ1-6	.	.	TRBV5-1	TGCGCCAGCAGCTTGGACTATGTAGGCTCACCCCTCCACTTT	CASSLDYVGSPLHF
TRBJ2-1	.	TRBD2	TRBV18	TGTGCCAGCTCACCGAGCGGGGGGGTGAGGGATGAGCAGTTCTTC	CASSPSGGVRDEQFF
TRBJ2-1	.	TRBD1	TRBV25-1	TGTGCCAGCAGGGGGACAGGGGGCATTGAGCAGTTCTTC	CASRGTGGIEQFF
TRBJ1-4	.	TRBD1	TRBV6-2/TRBV6-3	TGTGCCAGCACTTACCGGACAGGGAGAGGCGCAACTAATGAAAAACTGTTTTTT	CASTYRTGRGATNEKLFF
TRBJ1-2	.	TRBD1	TRBV7-2	TGTGCCAGCAGCTTTACAGGGGGCGATGGCTACACCTTC	CASSFTGGDGYTF
TRBJ2-7	.	.	TRBV5-5	TGTGCCAGCAGCTTGGCCGTAAGGGGCTACGAGCAGTACTTC	CASSLAVRGYEQYF
TRBJ1-2	.	TRBD1	TRBV27	TGTGCCAGCAGTTTATTCCCGACAGGGAGGCCAACCTATGGCTACACCTTC	CASSLFPTGRPTYGYTF
TRBJ2-2	.	.	TRBV11-3	TGTGCCAGCAGCTCGGACAGTGCGAACACCGGGGAGCTGTTTTTT	CASSSDSANTGELFF
TRBJ2-5	.	.	TRBV30	TGTGCCTGGAGGGGTCCTAGGGAGACCCAGTACTTC	CAWRGPRETQYF
TRBJ2-1	.	.	TRBV7-2	TGTGCCAGCAGCTCGGAACCTCGGACAGCTATCTACAATGAGCAGTTCTTC	CASSSEPRTAIYNEQFF
TRBJ1-1	.	TRBD1	TRBV29-1	TGCAGCGTAGTTGGACAGGTGAACACTGAAGCTTTCTTT	CSVVGQVNTEAFF
TRBJ2-5	.	.	TRBV28	TGTGCCAGCACCTCAGTGCGGGCTCCTATACGAGAGACCCAGTACTTC	CASTSVRAPIRETQYF
TRBJ2-2	.	TRBD1	TRBV5-1	TGCGCCAGCAGCCAAAATAACCCAGGGGGCCGGACCGGGGAGCTGTTTTTT	CASSQNNPGGRTGELFF
TRBJ1-5	few	TRBD1	TRBV19	TGTGCCAGTAGTTCGAGGACAGGGGGACAGCCCCAGCATTTT	CASSSRTGGQPQHF
TRBJ2-7	.	TRBD2	TRBV15	TGTGCCACCAGCAGAGATCGGACTAGCGGTTCCTACGAGCAGTACTTC	CATSRDRTSGSYEQYF
TRBJ2-7	.	TRBD1	TRBV2	TGTGCCAGCAGCCGGGACAGCTCCTACGAGCAGTACTTC	CASSRDSSYEQYF
TRBJ1-4	.	TRBD1	TRBV5-4	TGTGCCAGCAGCCCGGGACAGGGGGCTGGAAAACTGTTTTTT	CASSPGQGAGKLFF
TRBJ2-6	.	.	TRBV2	TGTGCCAGCAGTCGACTGTCCTCTGGGGCCAACGTCCTGACTTTC	CASSRLSSGANVLTF
TRBJ2-3	.	.	TRBV6-5	TGTGCCAGCTCCTTTTTTTCTAGCACAGATACGCAGTATTTT	CASSFFSSTDTQYF
TRBJ2-1	.	TRBD2	TRBV10-3	TGTGCCACCACGGGGAAGGGAGGGCAATACAATGAGCAGTTCTTC	CATTGKGGQYNEQFF
TRBJ1-1	few	.	TRBV28	TGTGCCAGCAGTATCCCTGAGCCCCCCCGGGAAGCTTTCTTT	CASSIPEPPREAFF
TRBJ1-2	once	.	TRBV15	TGTGCCACCAGCAGAAACAGGGCTAACTATGGCTACACCTTC	CATSRNRANYGYTF
TRBJ2-3	.	.	TRBV5-8	TGTGCCAGCAGGGGGCCAGTGAGCACAGATACGCAGTATTTT	CASRGPVSTDTQYF
TRBJ2-7	few	.	TRBV15	TGTGCCACCAGCACCGACTATACCTACGAGCAGTACTTC	CATSTDYTYEQYF
TRBJ2-7	.	.	TRBV27	TGTGCCAGCAGTTTATCACCTCTCGGGGAGCAGTACTTC	CASSLSPLGEQYF
TRBJ1-3	once	.	TRBV28	TGTGCCAGCAGCCGCAAAGGTTTGGGACTCATAAGCTCTGGAAACACCATATATTTT	CASSRKGLGLISSGNTIYF
TRBJ2-7	.	.	TRBV19	TGTGCCAGTAGTCAGGGTTACCACGAGCAGTACTTC	CASSQGYHEQYF
TRBJ2-2	once	.	TRBV7-2	TGTGCCACTCAGCGGGCAGGGAACACCGGGGAGCTGTTTTTT	CATQRAGNTGELFF
TRBJ1-2	once	.	TRBV19	TGTGCCAGTAGTAGGTTCAGGCTCGAGGGCTACACCTTC	CASSRFRLEGYTF
TRBJ1-4	.	TRBD1	TRBV5-1	TGCGCCAGCAGCTTGACAGGGGAGAATGAAAAACTGTTTTTT	CASSLTGENEKLFF
TRBJ2-1	few	TRBD2	TRBV19	TGTGCCAGTAGTCCAACCAGCGGGAGAGGTAGGAATGAGCAGTTCTTC	CASSPTSGRGRNEQFF